The 20 T cell receptor beta chains below all came from one sample that was sequenced in a study of T cells in Graves' hyperthyroidism and ophthalmopathy. Amplified TCR beta CDR3 regions came from RNA transcripts. The TCR CDR3 first-round RT-PCR relied on the HTBI primer set. TCRdb called the multiplex PCR reads again in MiXCR, with one record for every CDR3 protein. The table includes about 420,000 distinct CDR3 sequences, around 16% detected once. The sequencing sample was made of blood. The receptors here all came from a woman younger than 30 with Graves' hyperthyroidism.

The V and J genes are TRBV6-1 and TRBJ2-3, with 10 bases identical to TRBD1. Germline-derived CDR1 and CDR2 are MNHNS and SASEGT. V dropped 10 bases and J dropped 8; count of bases not matched to a gene: 9. The CDR3 is 13 residues long. CDR3 loop: CATQGDRGGTQYF. Written as DNA, the CDR3 is TGTGCCACCCAGGGGGACAGGGGTGGTACGCAGTATTTT.

This clonotype was recorded at least ten times. The chain couples TRBV12-3 or TRBV12-4 to TRBJ2-5; 7 bases fit TRBD1. V was pared by 6 bases and J by 5 bases, with 9 bases of the junction left unmatched. This CDR3 comprises 14 residues. The CDR3 bases are TGTGCCAGCAGATCCACAGGGGTTTGGGAGACCCAGTACTTC. This gives the protein CASRSTGVWETQYF.

This clonotype was seen ten or more times. This chain joins TRBV28 and TRBJ1-2; TRBD1 matches at 9 bases. The CDR3 covers 15 residues. Germline CDR1 and CDR2: MDHEN and SYDVKM. Trimming cost V 5 bases and J 2 bases; bases outside gene matches: 6. The CDR3: CASSRTGTGNYGYTF. In DNA form, the CDR3 reads TGTGCCAGCAGTCGTACCGGGACAGGGAACTATGGCTACACCTTC.

This clonotype was detected many times. V is TRBV12-3 or TRBV12-4 and J is TRBJ2-3, with D perhaps matching TRBD1 (5 bases). The CDR3 extends over 17 amino acids. The germline V and J ends were trimmed by 6 bases and 1 base, with 20 bases remaining between them. The CDR3 nucleotides are TGTGCCAGCAGAAAGGGGCTTCTCCCTGGGGGCACAGATACGCAGTATTTT. The encoded protein is CASRKGLLPGGTDTQYF.

About this clonotype itself: This may be a read error: a much more frequent sequence differs by one nucleotide. V gene TRBV7-9 combines with J gene TRBJ1-4; D unresolved. Germline V gene data show CDR1 as SEHNR and CDR2 as FQNEAQ (reference sequence). The V end was cut by 0 bases, the J end by 10 bases, with 12 bases between. CDR3 length: 14 residues. In nucleotides, the CDR3 is TGTGCCAGCAGCTTAGCGGGCGTATCGGGAAAACTGTTTTTT. Its translation is CASSLAGVSGKLFF.

This clonotype has ten or more counts. For the CDR3, the DNA is TGCAGCGTTCATGGAGGGAGTGGAGAGACCCAGTACTTC. Its protein product is CSVHGGSGETQYF. V and J are TRBV29-1 and TRBJ2-5, with D possibly matching TRBD2 (6 bases). V gave up 5 bases and J gave up 4 bases, with 14 bases separating them. The length of the CDR3 is 13 residues. Germline assignment: CDR1 SQVTM and CDR2 ANQGSEA.

This clonotype was picked up many times. The CDR3 region is CASSRRGREKETQYF. The CDR3 DNA follows: TGTGCCAGCAGTCGGAGGGGACGTGAAAAGGAGACCCAGTACTTC. This chain uses TRBV3-1 with TRBJ2-5, with D perhaps matching TRBD2 (6 bases). The CDR3 contains 15 residues. Germline CDR1 is LGHDT and CDR2 is YNNKEL (reference sequence). V was shortened by 6 bases and J by 5 bases, with 19 bases between the two germline ends.

This clonotype was counted a few times. V gene TRBV12-3 or TRBV12-4 combines with J gene TRBJ2-2, with 10 positions matching TRBD2. The ends lost 3 bases at V and 10 bases at J; junction bases unmatched: 5. There are 14 residues in the CDR3. CDR3 bases: TGTGCCAGCAGTTTTACTAGCGGGGTAGTGGAGCTGTTTTTT. It is translated as CASSFTSGVVELFF.

This clonotype was counted at least ten times. V and J are TRBV20-1 and TRBJ1-6; D is possibly TRBD1 (5 bases). The CDR3 has 13 residues. From germline, CDR1 is DFQATT and CDR2 SNEGSKA (reference sequence). Deletions cut 4 bases from V and 5 bases from J, with 9 bases between. In nucleotides, the CDR3 is TGCAGTGCTATTTACAGGAATAATTCACCCCTCCACTTT. As protein: CSAIYRNNSPLHF.

This chain links TRBV20-1 with TRBJ2-2; D is tentatively TRBD1 or TRBD2 (7 bases each). V dropped 6 bases and J dropped 5 bases, with 16 bases sitting between them. Germline lookup yields CDR1 DFQATT and CDR2 SNEGSKA (reference sequence). CDR3 length: 14 amino acids. This chain's CDR3 is CSARGGAGTGELFF. The CDR3 bases are TGCAGTGCCAGGGGGGGGGCTGGGACCGGGGAGCTGTTTTTT.

This rearrangement joins TRBV7-3 to TRBJ2-1, with 8 nucleotides matching TRBD2. The CDR3 has 15 residues. Germline values: CDR1 SGHTA, CDR2 FQGTGA. Losses at the gene ends were 5 bases for V and 5 bases for J; bases not matched to a gene: 8. The CDR3 protein is CASSPEPGGDNEQFF. The CDR3 coding sequence is TGTGCCAGCAGCCCAGAACCGGGAGGGGACAATGAGCAGTTCTTC.

The chain is built from TRBV20-1 and TRBJ2-7, with 8 bases matching TRBD2. The CDR3 runs 15 residues. J was trimmed by 0 bases and V by 0 bases; bases with no gene match: 4. Per the germline V gene, CDR1 is DFQATT and CDR2 is SNEGSKA (reference sequence). In DNA, the CDR3 is TGCAGTGCTAGAGATCAGAGCGGGAGCTCCTACGAGCAGTACTTC. It codes for CSARDQSGSSYEQYF.

This clonotype was detected ten times or more. The gene calls are TRBV28 and TRBJ1-2; D is perhaps TRBD1 (5 bases). Trimming removed 3 bases from V and 6 bases from J, with 11 bases in between. The CDR3 contains 13 residues. Germline V gives CDR1 MDHEN, CDR2 SYDVKM. This CDR3 is CASSFLRGNGYTF. CDR3 nucleotide sequence: TGTGCCAGCAGTTTTCTGAGGGGCAATGGCTACACCTTC.

This clonotype came up many times. Here the CDR3 reads CASSLSDRGGQPQHF. In nucleotides, the CDR3 is TGTGCCAGCAGCTTGAGCGACAGGGGAGGTCAGCCCCAGCATTTT. The J gene is TRBJ1-5, the V gene TRBV5-5, with 8 positions matching TRBD1. The CDR3 has 15 amino acids. The J segment lost 6 bases and the V segment lost 1 base, leaving 6 bases of the junction unmatched. From germline, CDR1 is SGHKS and CDR2 YYEKEE (reference sequence).

This clonotype occurred a few times. This chain uses TRBV3-1 with TRBJ1-5, with D unresolved. CDR3 length: 13 residues. Per germline, CDR1 LGHDT and CDR2 YNNKEL (reference sequence). The germline V and J ends were trimmed by 0 bases and 6 bases, with 6 bases remaining between them. In DNA form, the CDR3 reads TGTGCCAGCAGCCAAGATCGGGGTCAGCCCCAGCATTTT. Its translation: CASSQDRGQPQHF.

This clonotype was found a few times. The chain recombines TRBV28 with TRBJ1-2; TRBD1 is a possible D gene (5 bases). The CDR3 covers 16 residues. CDR1 and CDR2 from the germline V gene are MDHEN and SYDVKM. Between the trimmed V and J ends, which lost 6 bases and 1 base, there was a span of 18 bases. CDR3 coding DNA: TGTGCCAGCAGGCAGTTTAAGGGGAGAGGTAACTATGGCTACACCTTC. Amino acid sequence: CASRQFKGRGNYGYTF.

In this sample, this clonotype turned up many times. CDR3 sequence reads: CASSASLAGDYNEQFF. The CDR3 DNA sequence: TGTGCCAGCAGCGCTTCACTAGCGGGAGACTACAATGAGCAGTTCTTC. The gene calls are TRBV11-2 and TRBJ2-1, with TRBD2 matching 11 bases. CDR3 length: 16 amino acids. Germline V gene sequence: CDR1 SGHAT, CDR2 FQNNGV. V was clipped by 5 bases and J by 3 bases; unmatched bases: 6.

The chain couples TRBV4-1 to TRBJ2-5; 7 bases are a match to TRBD1. From germline, CDR1 is MGHRA and CDR2 YSYEKL. With 6 bases clipped from V and 5 bases from J, the junction kept 6 bases outside the gene matches. The CDR3 is made up of 13 amino acids. The CDR3 is CASSKGALETQYF. The CDR3 DNA reads as TGCGCCAGCAGTAAGGGGGCTCTGGAGACCCAGTACTTC.

This clonotype was counted at least ten times. The CDR3 sequence: CASSFRGLKEQYF. The CDR3 nucleotides read TGCGCCAGCAGCTTTCGAGGGTTGAAAGAGCAGTACTTC. The J gene is TRBJ2-7, the V gene TRBV5-1, with a tentative D call TRBD2 (5 bases). V was trimmed by 2 bases and J by 7 bases, leaving 13 bases between them. In germline, CDR1 is SGHRS, CDR2 YFSETQ. The CDR3 runs 13 residues.

This clonotype was seen ten or more times. The chain employs TRBV5-6 and TRBJ1-5; TRBD1 might be the D (5 bases). The CDR3 is 15 amino acids. Per the germline V gene, CDR1 is SGHDT and CDR2 is YYEEEE. With 4 bases removed from V and 2 bases from J, the gap between germline ends came to 13 bases. The CDR3 protein is CASSPSRRGNQPQHF. The CDR3 DNA follows: TGTGCCAGCAGCCCAAGTCGCAGGGGCAATCAGCCCCAGCATTTT.